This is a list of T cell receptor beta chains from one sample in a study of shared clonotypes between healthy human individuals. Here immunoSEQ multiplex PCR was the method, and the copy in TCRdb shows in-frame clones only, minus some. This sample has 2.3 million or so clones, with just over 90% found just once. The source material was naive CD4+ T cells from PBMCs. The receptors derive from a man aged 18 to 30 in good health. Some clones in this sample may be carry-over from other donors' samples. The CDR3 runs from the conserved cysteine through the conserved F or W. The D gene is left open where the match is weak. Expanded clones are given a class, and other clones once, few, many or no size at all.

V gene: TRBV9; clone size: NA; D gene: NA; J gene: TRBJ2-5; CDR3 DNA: TGTGCCAGCAGCCCCCGATGGAATTTGGTAGAGACCCAGTACTTC; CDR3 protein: CASSPRWNLVETQYF
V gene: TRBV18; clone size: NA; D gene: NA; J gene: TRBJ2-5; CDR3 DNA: TGTGCCAGCTCACCACCGGAGGCACAGGAAAAGACCCAGTACTTC; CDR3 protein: CASSPPEAQEKTQYF
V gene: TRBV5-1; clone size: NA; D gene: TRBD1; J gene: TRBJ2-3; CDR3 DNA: TGCGCCAGCAGCCCAGGACAGGGCCCAGATACGCAGTATTTT; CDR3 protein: CASSPGQGPDTQYF
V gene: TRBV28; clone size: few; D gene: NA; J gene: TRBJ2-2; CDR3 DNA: TGTGCCAGCAGTTTACGGGACGGGGAGCTGTTTTTT; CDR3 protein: CASSLRDGELFF
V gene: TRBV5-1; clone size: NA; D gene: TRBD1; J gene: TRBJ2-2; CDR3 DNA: TGCGCCAGCAGCAAGGGACAGGGGGTAGCCGGGGAGCTGTTTTTT; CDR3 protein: CASSKGQGVAGELFF
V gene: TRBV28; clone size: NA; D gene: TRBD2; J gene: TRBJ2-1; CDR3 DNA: TGTGCCAGCAGTTTATGGGGGGTAAGCTCTAGCGGAAACAATGAGCAGTTCTTC; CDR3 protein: CASSLWGVSSSGNNEQFF
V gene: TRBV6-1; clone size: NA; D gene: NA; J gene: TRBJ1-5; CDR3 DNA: TGTGCCAGCAGTGAAGCCAGGCTAATCGATGACAGGACGGGCAATCAGCCCCAGCATTTT; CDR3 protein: CASSEARLIDDRTGNQPQHF
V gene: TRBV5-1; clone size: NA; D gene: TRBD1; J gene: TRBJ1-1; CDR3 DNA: TGCGCCAGCAGCTTCTTGGGACAGGGCACTGAAGCTTTCTTT; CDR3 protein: CASSFLGQGTEAFF
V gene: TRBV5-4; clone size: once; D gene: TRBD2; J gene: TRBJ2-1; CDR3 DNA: TGTGCCAGCAGCCCGGAGAGGGGACTAGCGGGAGGGAACAATGAGCAGTTCTTC; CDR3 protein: CASSPERGLAGGNNEQFF
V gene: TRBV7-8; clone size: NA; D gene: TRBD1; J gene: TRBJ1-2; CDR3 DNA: TGTGCCAGCACCGGCCGGGGACAGGCCATTAATGGCTACACCTTC; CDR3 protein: CASTGRGQAINGYTF
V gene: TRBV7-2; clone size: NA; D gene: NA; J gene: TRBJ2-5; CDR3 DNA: TGTGCCAGCAGCTTAGCCACGCAAGAGACCCAGTACTTC; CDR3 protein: CASSLATQETQYF
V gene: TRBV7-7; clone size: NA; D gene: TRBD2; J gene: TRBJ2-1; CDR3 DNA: TGTGCCAGCAGCTCCTTAGCGGGAGAAAACAATGAGCAGTTCTTC; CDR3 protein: CASSSLAGENNEQFF
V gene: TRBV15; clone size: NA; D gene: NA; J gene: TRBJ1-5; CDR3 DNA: TGTGCCACCAGCAGAGACCCGGGTGGCAATCAGCCCCAGCATTTT; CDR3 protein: CATSRDPGGNQPQHF
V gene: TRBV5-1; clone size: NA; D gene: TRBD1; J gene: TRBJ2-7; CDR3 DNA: TGCGCCAGCAGCTTGGCCATGTCAGGGGGACGCTACGAGCAGTACTTC; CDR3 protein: CASSLAMSGGRYEQYF
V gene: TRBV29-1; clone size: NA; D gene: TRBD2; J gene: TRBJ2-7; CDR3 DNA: TGCAGCGTAAATCCCGGGACTACTGAGTCCTACGAGCAGTACTTC; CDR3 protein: CSVNPGTTESYEQYF
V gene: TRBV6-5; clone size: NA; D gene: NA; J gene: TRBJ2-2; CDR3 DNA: TGTGCCAGCACCCCGGTGACCGTAGCCACCGGGGAGCTGTTTTTT; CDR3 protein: CASTPVTVATGELFF
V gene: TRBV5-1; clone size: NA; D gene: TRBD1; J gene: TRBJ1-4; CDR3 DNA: TGCGCCAGCAGCTTGGGCCAGGGGGCTGAAAAACTGTTTTTT; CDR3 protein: CASSLGQGAEKLFF
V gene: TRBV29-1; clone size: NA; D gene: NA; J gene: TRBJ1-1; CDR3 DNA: TGCAGCGCCCAAAGGACGGTAGAGAACACTGAAGCTTTCTTT; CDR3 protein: CSAQRTVENTEAFF
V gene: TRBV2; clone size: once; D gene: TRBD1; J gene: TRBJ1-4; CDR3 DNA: TGTGCCAGCAGCCCTGACAGGGGAGGAGAAAAACTGTTTTTT; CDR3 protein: CASSPDRGGEKLFF
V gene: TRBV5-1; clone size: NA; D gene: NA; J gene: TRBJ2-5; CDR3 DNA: TGCGCCAGCAGCCCAGGACAGCAGGGAGAGACCCAGTACTTC; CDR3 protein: CASSPGQQGETQYF
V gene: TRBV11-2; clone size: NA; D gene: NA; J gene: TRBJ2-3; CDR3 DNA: TGTGCCAGCAGCCCACTAATCAGGGCAGATACGCAGTATTTT; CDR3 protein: CASSPLIRADTQYF
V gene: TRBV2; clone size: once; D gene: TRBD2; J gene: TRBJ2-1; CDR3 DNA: TGTGCCAGCAGCAACGGACTAGCGGGAGCTAACAGGGGCAATGAGCAGTTCTTC; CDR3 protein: CASSNGLAGANRGNEQFF
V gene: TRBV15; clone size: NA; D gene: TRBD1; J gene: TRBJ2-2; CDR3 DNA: TGTGCCACCAGCAGAGGGGACAGGGACACCGGGGAGCTGTTTTTT; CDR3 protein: CATSRGDRDTGELFF
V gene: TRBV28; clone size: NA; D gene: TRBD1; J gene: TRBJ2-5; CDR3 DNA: TGTGCCAGCAGTCCGGACAGGGGGCGGGAGACCCAGTACTTC; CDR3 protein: CASSPDRGRETQYF
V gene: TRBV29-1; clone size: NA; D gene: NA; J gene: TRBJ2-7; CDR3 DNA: TGCAGCGTTGAAGATCCCATCTCCTACGAGCAGTACTTC; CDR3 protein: CSVEDPISYEQYF
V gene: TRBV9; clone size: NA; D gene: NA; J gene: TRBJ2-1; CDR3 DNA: TGTGCCAGCGGTAGGTCTGACAATGAGCAGTTCTTC; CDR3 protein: CASGRSDNEQFF
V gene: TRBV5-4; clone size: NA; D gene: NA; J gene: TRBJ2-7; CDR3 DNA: TGTGCCAGCAGCTTGGCCGGTAACTACGAGCAGTACTTC; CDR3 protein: CASSLAGNYEQYF
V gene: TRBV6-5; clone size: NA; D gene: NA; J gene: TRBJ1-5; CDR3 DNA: TGTGCCAGCCGACTTAACAGGGATCGCAATCAGCCCCAGCATTTT; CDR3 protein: CASRLNRDRNQPQHF
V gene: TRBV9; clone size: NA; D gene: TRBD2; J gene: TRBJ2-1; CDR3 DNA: TGTGCCAGCAGCGTAGCTCAACTTTCTAGCGGGAGGGCCAATGAGCAGTTCTTC; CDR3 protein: CASSVAQLSSGRANEQFF
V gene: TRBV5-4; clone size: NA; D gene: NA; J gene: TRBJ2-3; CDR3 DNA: TGTGCCAGCTCCTTTTCCTATAGCACAGATACGCAGTATTTT; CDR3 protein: CASSFSYSTDTQYF
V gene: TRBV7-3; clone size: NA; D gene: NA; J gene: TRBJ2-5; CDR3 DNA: TGTGCCAGCAGCTTATCAGGACAAGAGACCCAGTACTTC; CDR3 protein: CASSLSGQETQYF
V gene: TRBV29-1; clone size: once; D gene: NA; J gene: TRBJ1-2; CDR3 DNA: TGCAAAATCCGGGACATCTCTAACTATGGCTACACCTTC; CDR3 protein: CKIRDISNYGYTF
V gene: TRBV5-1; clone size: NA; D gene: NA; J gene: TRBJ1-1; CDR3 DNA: TGCGCCAGCAGCTTACGGACAGTGAACACTGAAGCTTTCTTT; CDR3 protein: CASSLRTVNTEAFF
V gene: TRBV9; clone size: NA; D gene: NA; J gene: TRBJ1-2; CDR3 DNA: TGTGCCAGCAGCACCCGGACAAACTATGGCTACACCTTC; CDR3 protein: CASSTRTNYGYTF
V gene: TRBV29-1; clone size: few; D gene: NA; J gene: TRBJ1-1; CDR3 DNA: TGCAGCGCCCAGGGGTTTGCCACTGAAGCTTTCTTT; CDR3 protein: CSAQGFATEAFF
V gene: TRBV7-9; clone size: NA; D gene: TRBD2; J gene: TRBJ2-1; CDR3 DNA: TGTGCCAGCAGCTTTGCGGGGGTGGAGTTCTTC; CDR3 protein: CASSFAGVEFF
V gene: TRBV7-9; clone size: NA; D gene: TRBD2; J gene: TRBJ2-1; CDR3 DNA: TGTGCCAGCAGTTCTAGCGGGAGGAGCTCCTACAATGAGCAGTTCTTC; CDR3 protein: CASSSSGRSSYNEQFF
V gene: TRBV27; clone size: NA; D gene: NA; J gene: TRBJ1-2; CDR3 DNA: TGTGCCAGCAGTTCCCGCGGCAGGGGAAATGGCTACACCTTC; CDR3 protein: CASSSRGRGNGYTF
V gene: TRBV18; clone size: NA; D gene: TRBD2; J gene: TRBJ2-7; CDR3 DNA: TGTGCCAGCTCACTAAAGGGGACTAACGAGCAGTACTTC; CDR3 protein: CASSLKGTNEQYF
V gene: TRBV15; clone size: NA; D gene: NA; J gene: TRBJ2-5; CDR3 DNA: TGTGCCACCAGCAGAGTCCAGACCATCCAAGAGACCCAGTACTTC; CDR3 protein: CATSRVQTIQETQYF